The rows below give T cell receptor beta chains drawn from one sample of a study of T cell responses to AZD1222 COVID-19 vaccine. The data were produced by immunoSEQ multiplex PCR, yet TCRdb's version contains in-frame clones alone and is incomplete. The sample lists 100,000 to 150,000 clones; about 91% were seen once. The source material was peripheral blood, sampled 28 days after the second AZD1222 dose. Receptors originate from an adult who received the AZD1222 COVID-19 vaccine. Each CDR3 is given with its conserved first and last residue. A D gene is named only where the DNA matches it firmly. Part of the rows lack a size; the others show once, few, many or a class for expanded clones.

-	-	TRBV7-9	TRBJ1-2	CASSSDPTGGYTF	TGTGCCAGCAGCTCGGACCCGACGGGAGGCTACACCTTC
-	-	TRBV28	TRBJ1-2	CASSGGHREQYGYTF	TGTGCCAGCAGTGGAGGGCACAGGGAACAATATGGCTACACCTTC
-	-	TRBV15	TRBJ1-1	CATSRENGQQEAFF	TGTGCCACCAGCAGAGAAAATGGGCAGCAGGAAGCTTTCTTT
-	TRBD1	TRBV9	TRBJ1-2	CASSLGEGAYGYTF	TGTGCCAGCAGCCTGGGCGAGGGGGCCTATGGCTACACCTTC
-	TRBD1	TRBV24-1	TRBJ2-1	CATSALGTGGNNEQFF	TGTGCCACCAGTGCCTTGGGGACAGGGGGAAACAATGAGCAGTTCTTC
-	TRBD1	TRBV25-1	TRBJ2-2	CASSVGQGAYTGELFF	TGTGCCAGCAGTGTGGGACAGGGGGCTTACACCGGGGAGCTGTTTTTT
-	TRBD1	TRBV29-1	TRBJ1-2	CSGMDRDRYGYTF	TGCAGCGGAATGGACAGGGACCGGTATGGCTACACCTTC
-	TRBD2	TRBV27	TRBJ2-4	CASSHPLGQPSGKALNIQYF	TGTGCCAGCAGTCACCCCCTGGGACAGCCTAGCGGGAAGGCCCTAAACATTCAGTACTTC
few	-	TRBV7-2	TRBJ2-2	CASSLGHKNTGELFF	TGTGCCAGCAGCCTGGGACATAAGAACACCGGGGAGCTGTTTTTT
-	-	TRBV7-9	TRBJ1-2	CASSEGLYYGYTF	TGTGCCAGCAGCGAGGGACTGTACTATGGCTACACCTTC
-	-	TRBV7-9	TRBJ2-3	CASSDDSRWEDTQYF	TGTGCCAGCAGCGACGACAGCCGCTGGGAAGATACGCAGTATTTT
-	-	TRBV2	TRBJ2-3	CATAKGLGDTQYF	TGTGCGACCGCCAAGGGCCTGGGAGATACGCAGTATTTT
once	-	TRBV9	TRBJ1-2	CASSPERSALYGYTF	TGTGCCAGCAGTCCCGAAAGGTCAGCGCTCTATGGCTACACCTTC
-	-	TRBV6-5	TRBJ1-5	CASSSPRERNQPQHF	TGTGCCAGCAGTTCCCCCAGGGAGAGGAATCAGCCCCAGCATTTT
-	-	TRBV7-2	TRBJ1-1	CASSLAPAGRTEAFF	TGTGCCAGCAGCTTAGCCCCGGCGGGTCGGACTGAAGCTTTCTTT
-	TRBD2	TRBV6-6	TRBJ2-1	CASSRNLGLAGRNEQFF	TGTGCCAGCAGTCGTAACTTAGGACTAGCGGGAAGAAATGAGCAGTTCTTC
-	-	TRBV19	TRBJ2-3	CASSIVGTALADTQYF	TGTGCCAGTAGTATAGTTGGGACCGCCCTGGCAGATACGCAGTATTTT
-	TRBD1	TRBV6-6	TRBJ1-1	CASRDPTGADTEAFF	TGTGCCAGCAGGGACCCGACAGGGGCAGACACTGAAGCTTTCTTT
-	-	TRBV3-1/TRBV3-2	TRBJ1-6	CASSQDEGISPLHF	TGTGCCAGCAGCCAAGATGAGGGGATTTCACCCCTCCACTTT
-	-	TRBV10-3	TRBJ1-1	CAISDPTLEGAFF	TGTGCCATCAGTGACCCTACACTAGAGGGAGCTTTCTTT
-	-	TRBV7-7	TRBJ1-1	CASSRDRNTEAFF	TGTGCTAGCAGCCGCGACAGGAACACTGAAGCTTTCTTT
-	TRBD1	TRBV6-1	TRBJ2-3	CASSELRQGATDTQYF	TGTGCCAGCAGTGAACTCCGACAGGGGGCCACAGATACGCAGTATTTT
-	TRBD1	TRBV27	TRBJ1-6	CASSWGQVPGNSPLHF	TGTGCCAGCAGTTGGGGACAGGTGCCAGGGAATTCACCCCTCCACTTT
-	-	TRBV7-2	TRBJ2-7	CASSPTPGFGYEQYF	TGTGCCAGCAGCCCAACCCCAGGGTTTGGCTACGAGCAGTACTTC
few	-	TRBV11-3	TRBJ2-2	CASSLSPSAGELFF	TGTGCCAGCAGCCTCTCCCCTAGCGCCGGGGAGCTGTTTTTT
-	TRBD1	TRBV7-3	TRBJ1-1	CASSLTGVEGTEAFF	TGTGCCAGCAGCCTCACAGGGGTGGAGGGAACTGAAGCTTTCTTT
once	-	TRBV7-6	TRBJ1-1	CASSFQPNTEAFF	TGTGCCAGCAGCTTCCAACCCAACACTGAAGCTTTCTTT
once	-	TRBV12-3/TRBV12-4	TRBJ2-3	CASTLGPDTQYF	TGTGCCAGCACCCTGGGACCAGATACGCAGTATTTT
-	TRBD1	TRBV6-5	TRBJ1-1	CASKRQGTEAFF	TGTGCCAGCAAACGACAGGGCACTGAAGCTTTCTTT
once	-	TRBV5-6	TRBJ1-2	CASSLGQNYGYTF	TGTGCCAGCAGCTTGGGGCAGAACTATGGCTACACCTTC
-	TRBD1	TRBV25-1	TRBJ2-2	CASSETGGGTGELFF	TGTGCCAGCAGTGAAACAGGGGGCGGCACCGGGGAGCTGTTTTTT
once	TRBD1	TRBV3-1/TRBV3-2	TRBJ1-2	CASSPRGQGHGYTF	TGTGCCAGCAGCCCTAGGGGACAGGGGCATGGCTACACCTTC
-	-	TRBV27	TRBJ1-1	CASSLWVEIHTEAFF	TGTGCCAGCAGTTTATGGGTTGAGATACACACTGAAGCTTTCTTT
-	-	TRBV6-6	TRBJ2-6	CASSVRDTGNVLTF	TGTGCCAGCAGTGTCCGGGACACAGGGAACGTCCTGACTTTC
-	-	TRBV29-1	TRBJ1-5	CSVWGGLNQPQHF	TGCAGCGTTTGGGGTGGTCTCAATCAGCCCCAGCATTTT
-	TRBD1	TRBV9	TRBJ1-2	CASSPRTGGFYGYTF	TGTGCCAGCAGTCCCCGGACAGGGGGGTTCTATGGCTACACCTTC
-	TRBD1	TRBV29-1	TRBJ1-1	CSVGGQGGAEAFF	TGCAGCGTTGGAGGACAGGGAGGGGCTGAAGCTTTCTTT
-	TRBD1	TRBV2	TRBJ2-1	CASSTMLASLQGVSPYYNEQFF	TGTGCCAGCAGCACCATGTTGGCCTCATTACAGGGGGTTTCACCCTACTACAATGAGCAGTTCTTC
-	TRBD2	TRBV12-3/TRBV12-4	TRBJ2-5	CASSEREGGTQYF	TGTGCCAGCAGTGAACGGGAGGGGGGGACCCAGTACTTC
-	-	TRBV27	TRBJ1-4	CASSLLGSEKLFF	TGTGCCAGCAGTTTATTGGGCAGTGAAAAACTGTTTTTT
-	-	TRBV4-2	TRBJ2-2	CASSQALAGFYTGELFF	TGTGCCAGCAGCCAAGCCTTGGCGGGGTTTTACACCGGGGAGCTGTTTTTT
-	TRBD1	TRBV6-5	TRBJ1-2	CASSSNRGPSYGYTF	TGTGCCAGCAGTTCTAACAGGGGGCCAAGCTATGGCTACACCTTC
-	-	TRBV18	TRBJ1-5	CASSPSADQPQHF	TGTGCCAGCTCACCGAGCGCTGATCAGCCCCAGCATTTT
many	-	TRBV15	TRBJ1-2	CATSRDQGAGYGYTF	TGTGCCACCAGCAGAGATCAAGGGGCGGGGTATGGCTACACCTTC
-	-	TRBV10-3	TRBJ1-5	CAISDSWQNSNQPQHF	TGTGCCATCAGTGACTCTTGGCAGAATAGCAATCAGCCCCAGCATTTT